This T cell receptor (beta chain) was sequenced during a study of CD8 T cells in cerebrospinal fluid in Alzheimer's disease. Overall study: Plate-based nested PCR sequencing and droplet-based sequencing measured CSF T cell clonal expansion. The study's findings and limits: EBV-specific clones were neither the most expanded nor enriched in Alzheimer's patients. Versus healthy subjects, Alzheimer's patients more often had clones of at least 3%.

In terms of frequency, this clonotype is large. Its antigen remains unidentified. Per germline, CDR1 SGHRS and CDR2 YFSETQ. CDR3 length equals 14 residues. TCRdb reprocessed the 10x single-cell sequencing reads and stores each CDR3 protein as one record, lacking DNA. The repertoire shows approximately 1,200 distinct CDR3 sequences; the top ten hold around 17%. The TCR was taken from a human donor with Parkinson's disease. The sequenced sample consisted of cerebrospinal fluid. This rearrangement joins TRBV5-1 to TRBJ2-7; without DNA, the TCRdb call of TRBD1 cannot be checked. The CDR3 is CASSLGAGGYEQYF.